The rows below give T cell receptor beta chains drawn from one sample of a study of cytomegalovirus exposure and HLA in healthy donors. Sequenced by immunoSEQ multiplex PCR; TCRdb stores in-frame clones only, minus some. The data hold about 190,000 clones, with about 80% observed a single time. What was sequenced was PBMCs. Source of these receptors: a boy aged 5-17 years in good health and CMV-seronegative. Both conserved end residues are part of each CDR3. A D gene is named only where the DNA matches it firmly. Expanded clones get a size class; other rows say once, few or many, or leave the size out.

D: TRBD1
J: TRBJ2-7
size: -
V: TRBV2
DNA: TGTGCCAGCAAAGGGACAGGGGGAGACACCTACGAGCAGTACTTC
CDR3: CASKGTGGDTYEQYF

D: -
J: TRBJ2-2
size: once
V: TRBV6-1
DNA: TGTGCCAGCACCCGGGACTGGACGAACACCGGGGAGCTGTTTTTT
CDR3: CASTRDWTNTGELFF

D: TRBD2
J: TRBJ2-2
size: -
V: TRBV7-2
DNA: TGTGCCAGCAGCCCCGCTAGCGGGAGTAGTACCGGGGAGCTGTTTTTT
CDR3: CASSPASGSSTGELFF

D: -
J: TRBJ2-7
size: -
V: TRBV11-3
DNA: TGTGCCAGCAGCCCCCAACCTTACAGGATAGAAGTGGACGAGCAGTACTTC
CDR3: CASSPQPYRIEVDEQYF

D: -
J: TRBJ2-2
size: -
V: TRBV7-3
DNA: TGTGCCAGCAGCTTAATGGCGGGTGTGGGGACCGGGGAGCTGTTTTTT
CDR3: CASSLMAGVGTGELFF

D: -
J: TRBJ2-5
size: -
V: TRBV7-8
DNA: TGTGCCAGCAGCCCAGAAAGGGGGCAAGAGACCCAGTACTTC
CDR3: CASSPERGQETQYF

D: TRBD2
J: TRBJ2-1
size: -
V: TRBV4-2
DNA: TGTGCCAGCAGCAGAGGGACTAGCGGGGTGGGAGAGCAGTTCTTC
CDR3: CASSRGTSGVGEQFF

D: -
J: TRBJ1-1
size: few
V: TRBV4-2
DNA: TGTGCCAGCAGCCAAGTCCCGGGATCGAGGACTGAAGCTTTCTTT
CDR3: CASSQVPGSRTEAFF

D: -
J: TRBJ2-4
size: -
V: TRBV6-6
DNA: TGTGCCAGCAGTTACTCAGGGGGTAACAGTGAAAACATTCAGTACTTC
CDR3: CASSYSGGNSENIQYF

D: -
J: TRBJ1-2
size: -
V: TRBV7-9
DNA: TGTGCCAGCAAGATACAGGGCTATGGCTACACCTTC
CDR3: CASKIQGYGYTF

D: -
J: TRBJ1-2
size: -
V: TRBV25-1
DNA: TGTGCCACCGCGGGGCAGGGAAGAGACTATGGCTACACCTTC
CDR3: CATAGQGRDYGYTF

D: -
J: TRBJ2-3
size: -
V: TRBV29-1
DNA: TGCAGCGTTGTAGGCAGGATCACAGATACGCAGTATTTT
CDR3: CSVVGRITDTQYF

D: -
J: TRBJ2-7
size: -
V: TRBV5-1
DNA: TGCGCCAGCAGCTCCCAGGGTTACGAGCAGTACTTC
CDR3: CASSSQGYEQYF

D: -
J: TRBJ2-7
size: -
V: TRBV7-2
DNA: TGTGCCAGCAGCTTAACAGGGTACGAGCAGTACTTC
CDR3: CASSLTGYEQYF

D: -
J: TRBJ1-2
size: -
V: TRBV5-5
DNA: TGTGCCAGCAGCTTGCCTACAGCTAACTATGGCTACACCTTC
CDR3: CASSLPTANYGYTF

D: TRBD1
J: TRBJ1-4
size: -
V: TRBV6-5
DNA: TGTGCCAGCAGCCAGGACAGGGGGGAAAAACTGTTTTTT
CDR3: CASSQDRGEKLFF

D: -
J: TRBJ1-3
size: -
V: TRBV7-2
DNA: TGTGCCAGCAGCTCCTACTCCGGGGACACCATATATTTT
CDR3: CASSSYSGDTIYF